The 6 T cell receptor beta chains below come from one sample, sequenced in a study of T cells in Graves' hyperthyroidism and ophthalmopathy. It was RNA transcripts that yielded the amplified TCR beta CDR3 regions. The HTBI primer set was used in a first-round RT-PCR of the TCR CDR3. TCRdb itself ran the multiplex PCR reads through MiXCR, one entry per CDR3 protein. The sample yields fewer than 550,000 distinct CDR3 sequences, approximately 15% seen once. Sequencing was carried out using blood. These receptor sequences come from a woman younger than 30 with Graves' hyperthyroidism.

This clonotype was seen at least ten times. V gene TRBV27 combines with J gene TRBJ1-6; D not resolved. Germline CDR1 reads MNHEY; CDR2 reads SMNVEV (reference sequence). This CDR3 is built from 15 residues. The V end was cut by 3 bases, the J end by 11 bases, with 17 bases between. The chain's CDR3 is CASSFTVPGQTPLHF. The CDR3 nucleotides read TGTGCCAGCAGTTTTACGGTCCCCGGGCAGACACCCCTCCACTTT.

The chain has TRBV12-3 or TRBV12-4 and TRBJ2-7; 14 bases fit TRBD2. There are 15 residues in the CDR3. The V segment lost 6 bases and the J segment 7 bases; nucleotides outside the gene matches: 8. CDR3 nucleotide sequence: TGTGCCAGCAGCTCCGGACTAGCGGGAGGTAGGGAGCAGTACTTC. This gives the protein CASSSGLAGGREQYF.

This clonotype showed up just a few times. The chain is built from TRBV15 and TRBJ2-1, with no clear D. The CDR3 is 14 residues long. Between the trimmed V and J ends, which lost 1 base and 5 bases, there was a span of 9 bases. The germline CDR1 and CDR2 sequences are LNHNV and YYDKDF (reference sequence). The CDR3 DNA follows: TGTGCCACCAGCAGAGCCCGCGATCACAATGAGCAGTTCTTC. Translating it yields CATSRARDHNEQFF. Filled out from reference TRBV15 and TRBJ2-1, the complete variable domain reads DAMVIQNPRYQVTQFGKPVTLSCSQTLNHNVMYWYQQKSSQAPKLLFHYYDKDFNNEADTPDNFQSRRPNTSFCFLDIRSPGLGDTAMYLCATSRARDHNEQFFGPGTRLTVL.

This chain uses TRBV6-1 with TRBJ1-2; 10 nucleotides align to TRBD1. After removal of 7 bases from V and 1 base from J, the junction contained 9 bases not matched to a gene. The germline gives CDR1 MNHNS, CDR2 SASEGT. This CDR3 spans 16 amino acids. CDR3 bases: TGTGCCAGCACCAAGGGACAGGGGTCACTTAACTATGGCTACACCTTC. Protein: CASTKGQGSLNYGYTF.

The rearrangement links TRBV2 to TRBJ1-6, with D uncertain. CDR3 length equals 13 residues. Deletions cut 5 bases from V and 7 bases from J, with 9 bases between. Per germline, CDR1 SNHLY and CDR2 FYNNEI. The CDR3 loop reads CASSPGRNSPLHF. The CDR3 DNA follows: TGTGCCAGCAGTCCTGGGAGAAATTCACCCCTCCACTTT.

This clonotype has at least ten counts. The chain combines TRBV5-1 with TRBJ2-2, with D unclear. The CDR3 contains 14 residues. Looked up from germline, CDR1 is SGHRS and CDR2 is YFSETQ. V gave up 1 base and J gave up 0 bases, with 4 bases separating them. CDR3 region: CASSLISNTGELFF. The CDR3 DNA follows: TGCGCCAGCAGCTTGATCTCGAACACCGGGGAGCTGTTTTTT. Full variable domain (remainder filled in from reference TRBV5-1 and TRBJ2-2): KAGVTQTPRYLIKTRGQQVTLSCSPISGHRSVSWYQQTPGQGLQFLFEYFSETQRNKGNFPGRFSGRQFSNSRSEMNVSTLELGDSALYLCASSLISNTGELFFGEGSRLTVL.